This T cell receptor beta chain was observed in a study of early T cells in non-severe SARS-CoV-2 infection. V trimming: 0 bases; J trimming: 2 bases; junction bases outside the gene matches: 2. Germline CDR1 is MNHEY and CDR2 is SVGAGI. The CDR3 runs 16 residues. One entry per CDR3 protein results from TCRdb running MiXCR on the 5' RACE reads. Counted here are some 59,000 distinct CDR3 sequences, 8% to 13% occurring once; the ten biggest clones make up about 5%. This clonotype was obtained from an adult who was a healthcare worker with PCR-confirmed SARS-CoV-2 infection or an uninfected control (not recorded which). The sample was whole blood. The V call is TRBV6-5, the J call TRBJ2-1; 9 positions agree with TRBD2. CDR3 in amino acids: CASSYSGGGAYNEQFF. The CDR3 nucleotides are TGTGCCAGCAGTTACTCGGGCGGGGGGGCCTACAATGAGCAGTTCTTC.